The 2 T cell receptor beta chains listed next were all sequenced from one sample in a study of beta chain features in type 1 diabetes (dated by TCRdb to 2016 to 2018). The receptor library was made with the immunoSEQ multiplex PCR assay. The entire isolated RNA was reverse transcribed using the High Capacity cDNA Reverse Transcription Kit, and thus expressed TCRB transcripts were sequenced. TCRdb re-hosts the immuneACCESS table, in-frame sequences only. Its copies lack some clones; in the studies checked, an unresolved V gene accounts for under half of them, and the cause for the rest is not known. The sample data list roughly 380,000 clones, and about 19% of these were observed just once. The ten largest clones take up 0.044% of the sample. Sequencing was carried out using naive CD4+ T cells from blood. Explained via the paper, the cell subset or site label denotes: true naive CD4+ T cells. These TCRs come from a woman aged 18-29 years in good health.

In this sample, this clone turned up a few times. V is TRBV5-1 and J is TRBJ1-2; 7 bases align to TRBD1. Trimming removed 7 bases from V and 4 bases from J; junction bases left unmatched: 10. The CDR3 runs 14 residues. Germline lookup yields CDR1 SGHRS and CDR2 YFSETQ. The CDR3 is CASRRTGSIYGYTF. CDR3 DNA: TGCGCCAGCCGTAGGACAGGCAGCATCTATGGCTACACCTTC.

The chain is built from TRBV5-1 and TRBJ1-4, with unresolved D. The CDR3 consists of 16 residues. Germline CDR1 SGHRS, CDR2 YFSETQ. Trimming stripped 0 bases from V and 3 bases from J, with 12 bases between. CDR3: CASSLEAGWPNEKLFF. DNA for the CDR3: TGCGCCAGCAGCTTGGAGGCAGGCTGGCCTAATGAAAAACTGTTTTTT. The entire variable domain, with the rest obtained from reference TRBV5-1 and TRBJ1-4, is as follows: KAGVTQTPRYLIKTRGQQVTLSCSPISGHRSVSWYQQTPGQGLQFLFEYFSETQRNKGNFPGRFSGRQFSNSRSEMNVSTLELGDSALYLCASSLEAGWPNEKLFFGSGTQLSVL.